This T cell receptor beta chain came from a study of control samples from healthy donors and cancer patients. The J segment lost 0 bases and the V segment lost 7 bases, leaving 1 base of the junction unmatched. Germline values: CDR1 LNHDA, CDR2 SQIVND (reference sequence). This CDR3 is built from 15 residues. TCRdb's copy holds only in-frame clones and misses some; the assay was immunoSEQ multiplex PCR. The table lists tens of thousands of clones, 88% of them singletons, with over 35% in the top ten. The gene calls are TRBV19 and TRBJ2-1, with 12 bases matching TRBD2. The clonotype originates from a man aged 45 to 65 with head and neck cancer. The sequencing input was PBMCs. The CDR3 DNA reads TGTGCCAGTAAGACTAGCGGGAGCTCCTACAATGAGCAGTTCTTC. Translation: CASKTSGSSYNEQFF.